This T cell receptor beta chain emerged from a study of vaccination effects on CD4 cells after COVID-19 (dated 2022 in TCRdb). Turning to the overall study: Two doses of either the BNT162b2 or the mRNA-1273 mRNA SARS-CoV-2 vaccine were administered to participants. SARS-CoV-2 spike-specific CD4+ TCR repertoires from before and after mRNA vaccination were compared in COVID-19 convalescent patients and in infection-naive vaccine recipients. The full study included around nine COVID-19 convalescent patients and several SARS-CoV-2-naive healthy vaccine recipients. Cultures from other donors in the study were sequenced with the Oncomine TCR Beta short-read assay on an Illumina iSeq 100. On the study overall, not on this receptor specifically: The study was limited by a small number of convalescent patients, and early post-infection timepoints were lacking. Among healthy vaccine recipients, nearly all vaccine-induced clones were SARS-CoV-2 mono-reactive, and only 1 of 255 was cross-reactive with common cold coronaviruses. Marked clonal contraction was observed in both infection-induced and vaccine-induced clones at late post-vaccination timepoints, consistent with waning T cell responses.

The germline V gene gives CDR1 as SGHRS and CDR2 as YFSETQ. Inclusive of the bounding cysteine and phenylalanine, the CDR3 is 15 residues long. The entry retains the CDR3 DNA only, 45 bases that are in frame from base 1. At the junction V is shortened by 7 bases and J by 3 bases, with 19 bases in between. Notes on this clone: Its recognized antigen is unknown. Base quality data are lacking; no much larger clone is found one base away.

The library was generated by the immunoSEQ multiplex PCR assay. DNA from the CD4+ T cells that had been cultured and isolated underwent TCR beta CDR3 sequencing. The study's processing was this. Non-productive TCR sequences were discarded, and reads were trimmed to the CDR3 region, with only CDR3s of 7 or more amino acids retained. The MANAFEST web app was used to identify antigen-specific clonotypes by comparing expansion in peptide wells with expansion in reference cultures. To be called positive, a clone needed expansion at FDR<0.05 compared with the reference and with all other wells, an odds ratio greater than 5, and a frequency greater than 0.1% in two replicate wells. A clonotype was defined as cross-reactive if the clonotype was significantly expanded both in SARS-CoV-2 spike wells and in at least one common cold coronavirus spike condition. CDR3 similarity was assessed by Levenshtein distance with the stringdist R package, and unrooted trees were built with ape in R 3.6.1. TCRdb took over this immuneACCESS table, retaining in-frame rearrangements with V and J assigned. Such tables are incomplete; in checked studies, under half of the missing clones stem from an unresolved V gene, and the remainder is unexplained. The DNA was the basis for D and trimming; V, J and clone size are from that table. The table for this sample lists about 38,000 clones; 55% to 75% of them were counted only once. Of the sample, roughly 20% is held by the ten largest clones.

The ViraFEST assay stimulated PBMC with viral peptide pools and then used TCR sequencing to identify antigen-specific CD4+ T cell clonotypes by expansion. After around 10 days of culture, CD4+ T cells were isolated with the EasySep CD4+ T cell isolation kit. Negative nucleocapsid antibody results before and after vaccination confirmed that the healthy vaccine recipients had no prior SARS-CoV-2 infection. Approximately 2 million PBMC per well were cultured in IMDM with approximately 5% human AB serum, 10 IU/ml IL-2 and gentamicin, plus 10 ug/ml peptides. On days 3 and 7, half of the culture medium was replaced with fresh IL-2-containing medium. Unless noted otherwise, every peptide stimulation condition was cultured in triplicate wells. PBMC were separated from whole blood using Ficoll-Paque Plus gradient centrifugation and were then either cryopreserved at -140C or used fresh. The spike proteins of SARS-CoV-2 and of the common cold coronaviruses HCoV-NL63, HCoV-OC43 and HCoV-229E were spanned by overlapping peptide pools. The QIAamp micro DNA kit was used to extract genomic DNA from the cultured CD4+ T cells.

Sequencing used CD4+ T cells from PBMCs cultured with SARS-CoV-2 spike peptides, obtained before COVID-19 vaccination. This specimen's cell subset or site label, per the study, means: SARS-CoV-2 spike overlapping peptide pool stimulation. The receptor comes from a human donor who received a COVID-19 vaccine. The receptor chain draws on TRBV5-1 and TRBJ1-2; the D segment could be TRBD1, given 6 matching bases. The sequenced DNA: TGCGCCAGCCAATCCCATTCCGGGACATACTATGGCTACACCTTC. This encodes CASQSHSGTYYGYTF.